This TCR beta chain was captured by sequencing in a study of blood T cell repertoires in COVID-19. This clone has more than one count but fewer than ten. The protocol was immunoSEQ multiplex PCR, while the TCRdb copy is restricted to in-frame clones and leaves out a portion. The sample has approximately 120,000 clones, approximately 77% seen once. This TCR was sampled from a man of 80 years or more with acute or convalescent COVID-19. The sample comprised peripheral blood.

The CDR3 spells CASSSSRSGNTIYF. The CDR3 coding sequence is TGTGCCAGCAGCTCTTCTAGATCTGGAAACACCATATATTTT. The chain employs TRBV11-2 and TRBJ1-3; D is undetermined. This CDR3 has 14 amino acids. Germline values: CDR1 SGHAT, CDR2 FQNNGV. The V end lost 4 bases, the J end lost 1 base, and 8 bases lay between the germline ends. Full variable domain (missing parts from reference TRBV11-2 and TRBJ1-3): EAGVAQSPRYKIIEKRQSVAFWCNPISGHATLYWYQQILGQGPKLLIQFQNNGVVDDSQLPKDRFSAERLKGVDSTLKIQPAKLEDSAVYLCASSSSRSGNTIYFGEGSWLTVV.